These 17 T cell receptor beta chains came from one sample sequenced in a study of shared clonotypes between healthy human individuals. Clones were sequenced by immunoSEQ multiplex PCR, and TCRdb holds only the in-frame ones, with some missing. The data show 1.4 million or so clones, around 98.5% seen once. Specimen: naive CD4+ T cells sorted from blood. Subset defined: CD45RA+ positively selected. The receptors stem from a man aged 25-45 years in good health.

J is TRBJ2-7 and V is TRBV15; the D is unclear. Trimming removed 3 bases from V and 6 bases from J, with 9 bases in between. This CDR3 region has 12 residues. CDR1 is LNHNV, CDR2 YYDKDF, per germline (reference sequence). CDR3 region: CATSRTSSEQYF. The CDR3 nucleotides read TGTGCCACCAGCAGGACATCCAGCGAGCAGTACTTC.

About this clone: At the DNA level, this CDR3 is encoded by other sequences in the same sample as well. V usage is TRBV29-1 and J usage is TRBJ2-3, with 7 bases that match TRBD2. The germline CDR1 and CDR2 sequences are SQVTM and ANQGSEA. The CDR3 spans 13 residues. Trimming took 6 bases from V and 3 from J; bases not matched to a gene: 6. The CDR3 coding sequence is TGCAGCGTGCGAGGGAGGGCAACAGATACGCAGTATTTT. As protein: CSVRGRATDTQYF.

The table lists this clone with a count of one. CDR3 nucleotides: TGTGCCAGCAGCCCGACTAGCGGGAGCCCCACCGGGGAGCTGTTTTTT. It is translated as CASSPTSGSPTGELFF. The chain couples TRBV5-4 to TRBJ2-2; 12 bases are shared with TRBD2. Germline V gene lookup returns CDR1 SGHNT and CDR2 YYREEE (reference sequence). The CDR3 has 16 residues. Trimming at V came to 4 bases and at J to 4 bases, leaving 5 bases not matched to a gene.

V is TRBV28 and J is TRBJ2-1; the D is unclear. V gave up 3 bases and J gave up 0 bases, with 6 bases separating them. This CDR3 contains 14 residues. Germline V gives CDR1 MDHEN, CDR2 SYDVKM. The CDR3 coding sequence is TGTGCCAGCAGTTTGCTAAACTCCTACAATGAGCAGTTCTTC. Its translation: CASSLLNSYNEQFF. The full variable domain, with the rest looked up from reference TRBV28 and TRBJ2-1, is DVKVTQSSRYLVKRTGEKVFLECVQDMDHENMFWYRQDPGLGLRLIYFSYDVKMKEKGDIPEGYSVSREKKERFSLILESASTNQTSMYLCASSLLNSYNEQFFGPGTRLTVL.

The chain uses TRBV30 and TRBJ2-1, with no clear D. Germline values: CDR1 GTSNPN, CDR2 SVGIG (reference sequence). CDR3 length equals 16 residues. Trimming stripped 0 bases from V and 1 base from J, with 13 bases between. CDR3 sequence reads: CAWSVLSRRSYNEQFF. The CDR3 DNA sequence: TGTGCCTGGAGTGTCCTTAGCCGGAGATCCTACAATGAGCAGTTCTTC.

CDR3 sequence: CASSLATGPNTQYF. DNA for the CDR3: TGTGCCAGCAGCTTAGCTACAGGGCCAAATACGCAGTATTTT. The chain carries TRBV7-2 and TRBJ2-3; D may be TRBD1 (6 bases). With 0 bases removed from V and 7 bases from J, the gap between germline ends came to 11 bases. The V gene's germline CDR1 is SGHTA and CDR2 FQGNSA. The CDR3 is 14 amino acids.

V gene TRBV5-5 combines with J gene TRBJ2-1, with 9 bases lining up with TRBD2. The CDR3 extends over 16 amino acids. CDR1 is SGHKS, CDR2 YYEKEE, per germline (reference sequence). V was pared by 3 bases and J by 4 bases, with 8 bases of the junction left unmatched. CDR3 in DNA: TGTGCCAGCAGCTCAGTAGCGGGAGTCTCTTACAATGAGCAGTTCTTC. This codes for CASSSVAGVSYNEQFF. The entire variable domain, with the rest obtained from reference TRBV5-5 and TRBJ2-1, is as follows: DAGVTQSPTHLIKTRGQQVTLRCSPISGHKSVSWYQQVLGQGPQFIFQYYEKEERGRGNFPDRFSARQFPNYSSELNVNALLLGDSALYLCASSSVAGVSYNEQFFGPGTRLTVL.

V usage is TRBV7-9 and J usage is TRBJ2-3, with TRBD2 matching 8 bases. CDR3 length equals 14 residues. Germline CDR1 SEHNR, CDR2 FQNEAQ (reference sequence). Unmatched junction bases numbered 8, after V lost 8 bases and J lost 4 bases. The CDR3 region is CASFRGGPSDTQYF. The DNA for the CDR3 is TGTGCCAGCTTCCGGGGGGGGCCCTCAGATACGCAGTATTTT. Filled out from reference TRBV7-9 and TRBJ2-3, the complete variable domain reads DTGVSQNPRHKITKRGQNVTFRCDPISEHNRLYWYRQTLGQGPEFLTYFQNEAQLEKSRLLSDRFSAERPKGSFSTLEIQRTEQGDSAMYLCASFRGGPSDTQYFGPGTRLTVL.

The gene calls are TRBV4-1 and TRBJ2-7; D gene uncertain. CDR1 MGHRA and CDR2 YSYEKL come from the germline V gene. The length of the CDR3 is 17 residues. V was shortened by 0 bases and J by 5 bases, with 20 bases between the two germline ends. CDR3 residues: CASSQERSRNSRDEQYF. As DNA, the CDR3 is TGCGCCAGCAGCCAAGAAAGGTCCCGTAATTCCCGGGACGAGCAGTACTTC.

This clone turned up a few times. This chain uses TRBV7-3 with TRBJ2-7, with D possibly TRBD1 on 6 matching bases. Germline V gives CDR1 SGHTA, CDR2 FQGTGA. V lost 5 bases and J 2 bases, leaving 16 bases between the germline ends. CDR3 length: 15 amino acids. The CDR3 sequence: CASSPTGPQPYEQYF. Written as DNA, the CDR3 is TGTGCCAGCAGCCCAACAGGGCCCCAACCCTACGAGCAGTACTTC.

The chain joins TRBV10-3 to TRBJ1-5; possibly TRBD1 for D (5 bases). This CDR3 comprises 15 residues. Trimming took off 0 bases at V and 0 bases at J, with 6 bases between the two ends. Germline values: CDR1 ENHRY, CDR2 SYGVKD. This CDR3 reads CAISESTVSNQPQHF. CDR3 coding DNA: TGTGCCATCAGTGAGTCGACAGTTAGCAATCAGCCCCAGCATTTT.

This sequence joins TRBV10-3 and TRBJ2-6, with no clear D. Germline lookup yields CDR1 ENHRY and CDR2 SYGVKD. There are 17 residues in the CDR3. V was pared by 3 bases and J by 2 bases, with 14 bases between. The CDR3 is CAISEVVRFPGANVLTF. Here the CDR3 DNA reads TGTGCCATCAGTGAAGTGGTCAGATTTCCTGGGGCCAACGTCCTGACTTTC.

The chain carries TRBV21-1 and TRBJ1-5; the D call of TRBD1 is as the table states it, not checked on the DNA. TRBV21-1 is a pseudogene. The CDR3 spans 17 residues. CDR3 DNA: TGTGCCAGCACCCTACCACATGACAGGGCGAGCAATCAGCCCCAGCATTTT. Amino acid sequence: CASTLPHDRASNQPQHF.

The rearrangement uses TRBV10-3 and TRBJ2-7, with 12 bases identical to TRBD2. CDR1 and CDR2 from the germline V gene are ENHRY and SYGVKD. This CDR3 spans 16 amino acids. V trimming: 2 bases; J trimming: 6 bases; junction bases outside the gene matches: 8. The CDR3 loop reads CAISEISGTSGLEQYF. In DNA form, the CDR3 reads TGTGCCATCAGTGAGATATCCGGGACTAGCGGGCTCGAGCAGTACTTC.

The chain carries TRBV28 and TRBJ2-7; possibly TRBD1 for D (6 bases). Trimming stripped 6 bases from V and 3 bases from J, with 12 bases between. CDR1 is MDHEN, CDR2 SYDVKM, per germline. The CDR3 runs 13 residues. The CDR3 bases are TGTGCCAGCAGGACGGGACACTACTACGAGCAGTACTTC. Protein sequence: CASRTGHYYEQYF.

The CDR3 loop is CASTRVVGQPQHF. In DNA form, the CDR3 reads TGTGCCAGTACTCGGGTGGTAGGTCAGCCCCAGCATTTT. This chain uses TRBV2 with TRBJ1-5, with D unresolved. The CDR3 loop spans 13 amino acids. V lost 9 bases to trimming and J lost 6 bases, with 15 bases between them. Looked up from germline, CDR1 is SNHLY and CDR2 is FYNNEI.

V gene TRBV27 combines with J gene TRBJ2-1; D uncertain. This CDR3 is built from 15 residues. The V end lost 6 bases, the J end lost 0 bases, and 12 bases lay between the germline ends. CDR1 and CDR2 from the germline V gene are MNHEY and SMNVEV (reference sequence). CDR3 DNA: TGTGCCAGCAGCCAGACTCGCGACTCCTACAATGAGCAGTTCTTC. This gives the protein CASSQTRDSYNEQFF.